Below are 5 T cell receptor beta chains sequenced from a single sample in a study of blood T cell repertoires in COVID-19. Repertoires were generated with immunoSEQ multiplex PCR, while TCRdb's copy carries only in-frame clones and drops some. The table records around 64,000 clones, 80% to 90% of them present only once. The specimen was peripheral blood. The receptors derive from a man between 45 and 60 years old with active COVID-19.

The rearrangement links TRBV9 to TRBJ2-7; 7 positions agree with TRBD2. The germline V gene has CDR1 SGDLS and CDR2 YYNGEE. With 4 bases clipped from V and 3 bases from J, the junction kept 7 bases outside the gene matches. CDR3 size: 14 residues. This CDR3 is CASSLGTGGYEQYF. CDR3 nucleotide sequence: TGTGCCAGCAGCCTGGGGACGGGGGGCTACGAGCAGTACTTC. Drawing the rest from reference TRBV9 and TRBJ2-7, the complete variable domain is DSGVTQTPKHLITATGQRVTLRCSPRSGDLSVYWYQQSLDQGLQFLIQYYNGEERAKGNILERFSAQQFPDLHSELNLSSLELGDSALYFCASSLGTGGYEQYFGPGTRLTVT.

This clone appeared a single time. The chain carries TRBV27 and TRBJ1-2, with a possible D match to TRBD1 (5 bases). Germline loops: CDR1 MNHEY, CDR2 SMNVEV (reference sequence). This CDR3 contains 14 residues. Trimming stripped 6 bases from V and 2 bases from J, with 13 bases between. The CDR3 region has the DNA TGTGCCAGCAGCCCCCGGGGGAGAAACTATGGCTACACCTTC. It encodes CASSPRGRNYGYTF.

This clone was seen just once. This chain links TRBV7-7 with TRBJ2-7, with 8 bases matching TRBD1. V lost 5 bases to trimming and J lost 6 bases; unmatched junction nucleotides: 6. Per germline, CDR1 SSHAT and CDR2 FNYEAQ (reference sequence). The CDR3 runs 13 residues. This chain's CDR3 is CASSRQGASEQYF. The CDR3 DNA sequence: TGTGCCAGCAGCCGGCAGGGGGCCAGCGAGCAGTACTTC.

A single count supports this clone. J is TRBJ1-4 and V is TRBV7-9; maybe TRBD1 (6 bases). Germline assignment: CDR1 SEHNR and CDR2 FQNEAQ (reference sequence). This CDR3 contains 16 residues. V lost 0 bases and J lost 5, with 13 bases in between. The CDR3 reads CASSLAAGRGNEKLFF. CDR3 DNA: TGTGCCAGCAGCTTAGCGGCGGGCAGGGGAAATGAAAAACTGTTTTTT.

The V and J genes are TRBV4-3 and TRBJ2-2, with D unresolved. Trimming removed 0 bases at V and 6 bases at J, with 8 bases between. This CDR3 is 14 amino acids long. Germline CDR1 and CDR2: LGHNA and YSLEER. CDR3 nucleotide sequence: TGCGCCAGCAGCCAAGATCGACAATCCGGGGAGCTGTTTTTT. Protein sequence: CASSQDRQSGELFF.